Following are 17 T cell receptor beta chains from one sample sequenced in a study of resident and recirculating memory T cells in vitiligo. Profiling relied on immunoSEQ multiplex PCR, and the TCRdb table lists in-frame clones only, not all of them. Here the sample spans 70,000 to 95,000 clones, 92% being singletons. The specimen sequenced was blood. The receptors were gathered from a male donor with vitiligo.

The chain couples TRBV7-8 to TRBJ1-5; D remains unclear. V was trimmed by 5 bases and J by 0 bases, leaving 14 bases between them. Germline CDR1 and CDR2: SGHVS and FQNEAQ. The CDR3 is 16 amino acids. As DNA, the CDR3 is TGTGCCAGCAGCCTGAAACAGCGGTATAGCAATCAGCCCCAGCATTTT. Translated: CASSLKQRYSNQPQHF.

V gene TRBV28 combines with J gene TRBJ1-5, with D uncertain. CDR3 size: 16 residues. Trimming took 6 bases from V and 1 from J, leaving 16 bases between them. Per the germline V gene, CDR1 is MDHEN and CDR2 is SYDVKM. The CDR3 spells CASSRVRAGSNQPQHF. As DNA, the CDR3 is TGTGCCAGCAGCCGGGTCCGGGCGGGAAGCAATCAGCCCCAGCATTTT.

The chain has TRBV11-2 and TRBJ1-2, with 7 positions matching TRBD1. Losses at the gene ends were 6 bases for V and 8 bases for J; bases not matched to a gene: 18. Germline CDR1 reads SGHAT; CDR2 reads FQNNGV. This CDR3 comprises 16 residues. CDR3 amino acids: CASRRPGQTLPGGYTF. CDR3 nucleotides: TGTGCCAGCAGGCGACCGGGACAGACCTTACCTGGGGGCTACACCTTC.

This chain links TRBV7-9 with TRBJ2-1; a weak D match, TRBD1 (5 bases). The length of the CDR3 is 15 residues. Trimming pared 5 bases from V and 1 base from J, leaving 12 bases between. The V gene's germline CDR1 is SEHNR and CDR2 FQNEAQ (reference sequence). CDR3 loop: CASSQVSGSYNEQFF. DNA for the CDR3: TGTGCCAGCAGCCAGGTTTCAGGGTCCTACAATGAGCAGTTCTTC.

This clone was seen once. The genes are TRBV4-3 and TRBJ2-7, with 14 bases identical to TRBD2. The ends lost 0 bases at V and 2 bases at J; junction bases unmatched: 3. Germline CDR1 LGHNA, CDR2 YSLEER. The CDR3 is 17 amino acids. The CDR3 coding sequence is TGCGCCAGCAGCCAAGATGGACTAGCGGGAGGCGCCTACGAGCAGTACTTC. It is translated as CASSQDGLAGGAYEQYF.

V and J are TRBV4-3 and TRBJ2-2; TRBD2 is a possible D gene (5 bases). CDR3 length: 13 residues. Deletions cut 3 bases from V and 7 bases from J, with 9 bases between. The germline gives CDR1 LGHNA, CDR2 YSLEER. The CDR3 region has the DNA TGCGCCAGCAGCCAGAGGGATGGCGGGGAGCTGTTTTTT. This sequence encodes CASSQRDGGELFF.

This chain uses TRBV9 with TRBJ2-7; the match to TRBD2 covers 7 bases. In germline, CDR1 is SGDLS, CDR2 YYNGEE. The J segment lost 0 bases and the V segment lost 3 bases, leaving 6 bases of the junction unmatched. The CDR3 is 15 amino acids. The chain's CDR3 is CASSAESGISYEQYF. CDR3 nucleotide sequence: TGTGCCAGCAGCGCAGAAAGCGGGATCTCCTACGAGCAGTACTTC.

This clone was seen a few times. This chain links TRBV6-4 with TRBJ2-3; 8 bases line up with TRBD1. Germline assignment: CDR1 MRHNA and CDR2 SNTAGT. V lost 6 bases, J lost 0 bases, and 2 bases stayed unmatched. The CDR3 runs 14 residues. The CDR3: CASSRGLSTDTQYF. The CDR3 DNA reads as TGTGCCAGCAGCAGGGGGCTTAGCACAGATACGCAGTATTTT.

V usage is TRBV7-8 and J usage is TRBJ2-7; maybe TRBD2 (5 bases). Deletions cut 2 bases from V and 7 bases from J, with 12 bases between. CDR3 length: 13 amino acids. The germline V gene has CDR1 SGHVS and CDR2 FQNEAQ. The CDR3 nucleotides read TGTGCCAGCAGCTTACGGTCGGGGTATGAGCAGTACTTC. Residues: CASSLRSGYEQYF. The full variable domain, in which reference TRBV7-8 and TRBJ2-7 provide the parts outside the CDR3, is GAGVSQSPRYKVAKRGQDVALRCDPISGHVSLFWYQQALGQGPEFLTYFQNEAQLDKSGLPSDRFFAERPEGSVSTLKIQRTQQEDSAVYLCASSLRSGYEQYFGPGTRLTVT.

The chain employs TRBV10-3 and TRBJ2-1, with a weak D call TRBD2 (6 bases). The length of the CDR3 is 13 residues. Trimming shortened V by 4 bases and J by 7 bases, and 11 bases separated the two germline ends. In germline, CDR1 is ENHRY, CDR2 SYGVKD. The CDR3 loop reads CAISGDSRNEQFF. The CDR3 DNA follows: TGTGCCATCAGTGGGGACTCCCGTAATGAGCAGTTCTTC.

This clone was recorded only once. This chain joins TRBV7-3 and TRBJ2-1, with 9 bases identical to TRBD2. Germline CDR1 reads SGHTA; CDR2 reads FQGTGA. The junction had 8 bases not matched to a gene; V was cut back by 7 bases and J by 1 base. CDR3 size: 16 residues. In DNA, the CDR3 is TGTGCCAGCAAACCCGATAGCGGGAGTTCCTACAATGAGCAGTTCTTC. Protein sequence: CASKPDSGSSYNEQFF.

The chain combines TRBV9 with TRBJ2-2, with D possibly being TRBD1 (5 bases). This CDR3 is 17 amino acids long. V lost 3 bases to trimming and J lost 7 bases, with 22 bases between them. Germline-derived CDR1 and CDR2 are SGDLS and YYNGEE. The CDR3 reads CASSEGPRSQGYGELFF. The CDR3 DNA is TGTGCCAGCAGCGAGGGGCCCAGAAGTCAGGGTTACGGGGAGCTGTTTTTT.

This chain connects TRBV4-3 to TRBJ2-6; a weak D match, TRBD1 (5 bases). The CDR3 consists of 15 residues. Germline CDR1 reads LGHNA; CDR2 reads YSLEER. Trimming removed 4 bases from V and 3 bases from J, with 10 bases in between. Here the CDR3 reads CASSLQGGGANVLTF. In nucleotides, the CDR3 is TGCGCCAGCAGCCTCCAGGGTGGTGGGGCCAACGTCCTGACTTTC.

This rearrangement joins TRBV7-7 to TRBJ2-1; TRBD1 matches at 8 bases. Germline V gives CDR1 SSHAT, CDR2 FNYEAQ (reference sequence). The CDR3 is 15 residues long. V was pared by 2 bases and J by 4 bases, with 4 bases of the junction left unmatched. In DNA, the CDR3 is TGTGCCAGCAGCTTATTACAGGGGGAGTACAATGAGCAGTTCTTC. Residues: CASSLLQGEYNEQFF.

This chain connects TRBV2 to TRBJ1-1; no reliable D call. V lost 6 bases and J lost 6, with 14 bases in between. Germline loops: CDR1 SNHLY, CDR2 FYNNEI. The CDR3 is made up of 13 amino acids. CDR3 DNA: TGTGCCAGCAGATTCACCCGGGAGGCTGAAGCTTTCTTT. This sequence encodes CASRFTREAEAFF.

This chain uses TRBV1 with TRBJ2-3; no check of the table's D call, TRBD2, against the DNA was made. TRBV1 is classified as a pseudogene. The CDR3 loop spans 16 amino acids. For the CDR3, the DNA is TGCACCAGCAGCCAAAAACTAGCGGCTAGCACAGATACGCAGTATTTT. It translates to CTSSQKLAASTDTQYF.

In nucleotides, the CDR3 is TGTGCCACCAGCAGAGGGGGACTAGCAGGTTACGAGCAGTACTTC. This encodes CATSRGGLAGYEQYF. This sequence joins TRBV15 and TRBJ2-7; 9 bases line up with TRBD2. CDR1 and CDR2 from the germline V gene are LNHNV and YYDKDF (reference sequence). The J segment lost 4 bases and the V segment lost 1 base, leaving 5 bases of the junction unmatched. There are 15 residues in the CDR3.